This T cell receptor (beta chain) is drawn from a study of shared clonotypes between healthy human individuals. Looking at the study overall: Per donor, CD8 memory used one plate, CD8 naive used two, CD4 memory used three and CD4 naive used three.

CD8 cells regarded as naive lacked CD45RO, were positively chosen for CCR7, and omitted terminally differentiated effector memory CD45RA+ cells. Sorted-subset replicate PCRs used 150 to 200 ng of genomic DNA. This amount corresponded to tens of thousands of T cell genomes. Only in-frame clones appear in the TCRdb table, and some are missing; sequencing was by immunoSEQ multiplex PCR. This table holds 1.5 million to 2.5 million clones, just under 95% found once. Sequencing used naive CD8+ T cells sorted from blood. The sequence was collected from a man younger than 35 in good health.

The CDR3 protein is CASSPHLAIALNEQFF. CDR3 sequence (DNA): TGTGCCAGCAGCCCACACCTAGCGATAGCCTTGAATGAGCAGTTCTTC. The chain employs TRBV9 and TRBJ2-1; the D gene is possibly TRBD2 (6 bases). The CDR3 loop spans 16 amino acids. Germline assignment: CDR1 SGDLS and CDR2 YYNGEE. V lost 4 bases, J lost 7 bases, and 21 bases lay in between. The full variable domain, completed using reference TRBV9 and TRBJ2-1, is DSGVTQTPKHLITATGQRVTLRCSPRSGDLSVYWYQQSLDQGLQFLIQYYNGEERAKGNILERFSAQQFPDLHSELNLSSLELGDSALYFCASSPHLAIALNEQFFGPGTRLTVL.